A selection of T cell receptor beta chains follows, all from one sample in a study of T cell changes during pregnancy in multiple sclerosis. Assay: immunoSEQ multiplex PCR; the TCRdb copy retains only in-frame clones and omits some. The sample holds 40,000 or so clones, roughly 87% seen once. Here the sequenced sample was CD8+ T cells from peripheral blood mononuclear cells, taken in the first trimester of pregnancy. The receptors shown here come from a female donor with multiple sclerosis, enrolled in a pregnancy study. The CDR3 runs from the conserved cysteine through the conserved F or W. Each record gives: clone size, V gene, J gene, D gene, CDR3 DNA, CDR3 protein. The D gene is left open where the match is weak. Clone sizes are given selectively: once, few, many, or a class where the clone is expanded.

-	TRBV25-1	TRBJ1-1	TRBD1	TGTGCCAGCAGCGAGAAACCCGGGACAGGGAACACTGAAGCTTTCTTT	CASSEKPGTGNTEAFF
-	TRBV19	TRBJ1-1	TRBD1	TGTGCCAGCACTCCGGGGGCAGGGGGTGAAGCTTTCTTT	CASTPGAGGEAFF
-	TRBV14	TRBJ2-1	-	TGTGCCAGCAGCCCGGGGGTCTTTGAGCAGTTCTTC	CASSPGVFEQFF
-	TRBV6-4	TRBJ2-1	-	TGTGCCAGCAGTGACTCGTCGACAGTCTCCTACAATGAGCAGTTCTTC	CASSDSSTVSYNEQFF
once	TRBV7-8	TRBJ2-7	-	TGTGCCAGCAGCCGAAGTCAGGGGCCCTCCTACGAGCAGTACTTC	CASSRSQGPSYEQYF
-	TRBV7-8	TRBJ2-3	TRBD2	TGTGCCAGCAGCTTAGGAGCGGGGGTGGATACGCAGTATTTT	CASSLGAGVDTQYF
few	TRBV4-1	TRBJ1-1	-	TGCGCCAGCAGCCAAGGTTCACAGGACACTGAAGCTTTCTTT	CASSQGSQDTEAFF
-	TRBV6-1	TRBJ2-1	-	TGTGCCAGCAGTCCTTGGGGGGTTGAGCAGTTCTTC	CASSPWGVEQFF
-	TRBV27	TRBJ2-1	-	TGTGCCAGCAGTCTAAACACACTCGGGGAGCAGTTCTTC	CASSLNTLGEQFF
-	TRBV12-5	TRBJ2-3	-	TGTGCTAGTGGTTTTGCCCGGACAACGATAAACACAGATACGCAGTATTTT	CASGFARTTINTDTQYF
-	TRBV27	TRBJ2-3	TRBD1	TGTGCCAGCAGTTTATCGTCGTCGGAGCAGGGGGGCACAGATACGCAGTATTTT	CASSLSSSEQGGTDTQYF
once	TRBV27	TRBJ2-7	TRBD1	TGTGCCAGCGCCCGGACAGGATCCTACGAGCAGTACTTC	CASARTGSYEQYF
-	TRBV5-6	TRBJ1-2	TRBD1	TGTGCCAGCAGCGGAGGGACAGGGGGCAACTATGGCTACACCTTC	CASSGGTGGNYGYTF
-	TRBV4-1	TRBJ2-1	TRBD2	TGCGCCAGCAGCCTAGACAATATGACCCCGGGACTAGGGGGGGATGAGCAGTTCTTC	CASSLDNMTPGLGGDEQFF
-	TRBV6-1	TRBJ1-2	-	TGTGCCAGCCGGAGCGGGGCTAACTATGGCTACACCTTC	CASRSGANYGYTF
-	TRBV27	TRBJ2-1	TRBD2	TGTGCCAGCAGTACGGGGGGTCCTTACAATGAGCAGTTCTTC	CASSTGGPYNEQFF
-	TRBV10-1	TRBJ2-1	TRBD2	TGCGCCAGCAGCCTCATAGCGGGAGGGCGAGACAATGAGCAGTTCTTC	CASSLIAGGRDNEQFF
once	TRBV12-5	TRBJ1-5	-	TGTGCTAGTGCTTTTACGGCGGCCGCTGGGCCCCAGCATTTT	CASAFTAAAGPQHF
-	TRBV6-1	TRBJ2-7	-	TGTGCCAGCAGTGAATGGCTAGAGTCCTACGAGCAGTACTTC	CASSEWLESYEQYF